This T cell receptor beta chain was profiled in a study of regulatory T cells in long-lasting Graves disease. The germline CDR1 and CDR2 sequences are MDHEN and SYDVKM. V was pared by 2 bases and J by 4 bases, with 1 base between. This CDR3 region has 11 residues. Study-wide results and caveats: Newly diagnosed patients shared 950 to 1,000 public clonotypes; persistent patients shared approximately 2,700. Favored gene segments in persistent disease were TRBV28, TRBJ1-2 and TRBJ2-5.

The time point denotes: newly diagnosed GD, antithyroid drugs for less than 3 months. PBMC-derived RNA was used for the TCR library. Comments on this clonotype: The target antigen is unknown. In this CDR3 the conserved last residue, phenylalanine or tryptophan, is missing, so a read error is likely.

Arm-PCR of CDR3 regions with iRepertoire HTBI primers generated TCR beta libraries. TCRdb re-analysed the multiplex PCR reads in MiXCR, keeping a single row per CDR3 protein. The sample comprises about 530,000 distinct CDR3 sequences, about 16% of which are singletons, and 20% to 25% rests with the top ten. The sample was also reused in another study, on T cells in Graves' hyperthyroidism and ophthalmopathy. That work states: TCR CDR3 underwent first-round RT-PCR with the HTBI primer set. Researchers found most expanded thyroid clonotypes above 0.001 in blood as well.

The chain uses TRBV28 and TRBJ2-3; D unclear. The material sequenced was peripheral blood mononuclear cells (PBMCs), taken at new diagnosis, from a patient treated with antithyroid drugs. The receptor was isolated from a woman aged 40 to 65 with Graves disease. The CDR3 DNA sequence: TGTGCCAGCAGTTTAGCAGATACGCAGTATTCT. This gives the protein CASSLADTQYS.